These 4 T cell receptor beta chains were sequenced from one sample in a study of PD-1 blockade in mismatch repair-deficient tumors (dated by TCRdb to about 2017). Library construction relied on the immunoSEQ multiplex PCR assay. TCRdb holds this immuneACCESS table with in-frame rearrangements only. Some clones are missing; in checked studies, unresolved V genes explain under half, and the rest has no known cause. For this sample there are about 14,000 clones; around 83% appear just once. The ten largest clones take up 4.6% of the sample. These TCRs' antigens remain unknown. The sample's time point label is to be understood as: approximately 9-day in vitro stimulation with candidate neoantigen peptide 6. The source material was cells cultured in vitro, sampled from a patient treated with pembrolizumab. Every receptor here comes from an adult with mismatch repair-deficient cancer.

The V gene is TRBV30, the J gene TRBJ2-5, with TRBD2 identical over 12 bases. CDR1 is GTSNPN, CDR2 SVGIG, per germline (reference sequence). J was trimmed by 9 bases and V by 4 bases; bases with no gene match: 6. This CDR3 is 13 amino acids long. Here the CDR3 DNA reads TGTGCCTGGACCCTGACTAGCGGGAGTGCCCAGTACTTC. Translation gives CAWTLTSGSAQYF.

The table lists this clone with a count of one. The rearrangement links TRBV6-6 to TRBJ1-2; D ambiguous. The CDR3 is 14 amino acids. Germline-derived CDR1 and CDR2 are MNHNY and SVGAGI (reference sequence). V was trimmed by 8 bases and J by 0 bases, leaving 13 bases between them. The CDR3 DNA is TGTGCCAGCGGTCCGACTCTAGCTAACTATGGCTACACCTTC. Protein: CASGPTLANYGYTF.

The chain combines TRBV5-1 with TRBJ2-7, with a possible D match to TRBD1 (6 bases). V was cut by 0 bases and J by 6 bases, with 13 bases left in between. The CDR3 is 14 residues long. Germline V gene data show CDR1 as SGHRS and CDR2 as YFSETQ. The CDR3 coding sequence is TGCGCCAGCAGCTTGGGCCCAGGGGCCCCCGAGCAGTACTTC. Amino acids: CASSLGPGAPEQYF.

The chain employs TRBV6-1 and TRBJ1-2, with D maybe TRBD1 (5 bases). CDR1 is MNHNS and CDR2 is SASEGT in the germline V gene. The CDR3 totals 15 residues. V lost 0 bases, J lost 5 bases, and 13 bases lay in between. This chain's CDR3 is CASSEAQGGKYGYTF. CDR3 DNA: TGTGCCAGCAGTGAAGCCCAGGGAGGGAAGTATGGCTACACCTTC.